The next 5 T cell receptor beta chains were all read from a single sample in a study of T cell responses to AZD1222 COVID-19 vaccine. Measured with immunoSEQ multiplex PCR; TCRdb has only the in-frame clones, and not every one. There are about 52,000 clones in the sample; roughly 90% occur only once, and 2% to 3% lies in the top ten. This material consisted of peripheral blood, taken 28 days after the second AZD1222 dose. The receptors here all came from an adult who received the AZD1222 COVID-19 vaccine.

CDR3 region: CTSSQDRGLAGLQETQYF. The CDR3 DNA reads TGCACCAGCAGCCAAGATCGGGGCCTAGCGGGCCTACAAGAGACCCAGTACTTC. The chain has TRBV1 and TRBJ2-5; the table calls TRBD2, which could not be checked here. TRBV1 is a pseudogene. The CDR3 loop spans 18 amino acids.

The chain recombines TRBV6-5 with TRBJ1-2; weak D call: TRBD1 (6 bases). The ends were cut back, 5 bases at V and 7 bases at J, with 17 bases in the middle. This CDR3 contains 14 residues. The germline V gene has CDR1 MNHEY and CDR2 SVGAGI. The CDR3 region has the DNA TGTGCCAGCAGTCCCGACAGGATCTTCGGTGGCTACACCTTC. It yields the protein CASSPDRIFGGYTF.

The CDR3 reads CASSPNIGGNTIYF. In DNA form, the CDR3 reads TGTGCCAGCAGCCCTAATATCGGAGGAAACACCATATATTTT. The chain links TRBV3-1 (or the pseudogene TRBV3-2) to TRBJ1-3; D unresolved. V lost 4 bases and J 4 bases, leaving 11 bases between the germline ends. The germline CDR1 and CDR2 sequences are LGHDT and YNNKEL (reference sequence). The CDR3 loop spans 14 amino acids.

For the CDR3, the DNA is TGCGCCAGCAGCCGACGTGAGACAGGGGGCACTGAAGCTTTCTTT. Amino acid sequence: CASSRRETGGTEAFF. The chain uses TRBV4-1 and TRBJ1-1; 9 bases are shared with TRBD1. This CDR3 region has 15 residues. Germline V lookup: CDR1 MGHRA, CDR2 YSYEKL. V was clipped by 4 bases and J by 4 bases; unmatched bases: 7.

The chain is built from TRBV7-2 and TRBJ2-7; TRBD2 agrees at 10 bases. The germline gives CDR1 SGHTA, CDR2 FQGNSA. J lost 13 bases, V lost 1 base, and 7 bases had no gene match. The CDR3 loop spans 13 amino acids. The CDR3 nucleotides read TGTGCCAGCAGCTTAGGAGGTAGCGGGAGGATATACTTC. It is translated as CASSLGGSGRIYF.